This T cell receptor beta chain was sequenced for a study of regulatory T cells in long-lasting Graves disease. Construction of TCR beta libraries relied on iRepertoire HTBI primers and on Arm-PCR targeting CDR3 regions. Using its own MiXCR run on the multiplex PCR reads, TCRdb lists one record per CDR3 protein. The sample yields 550,000 to 700,000 distinct CDR3 sequences, more than 15% seen once. At least ten counts were recorded for this clonotype. CDR1 MDHEN and CDR2 SYDVKM come from the germline V gene. V gave up 8 bases and J gave up 6 bases, with 23 bases separating them. The CDR3 runs to 15 residues. Specified time point: newly diagnosed GD, antithyroid drugs for less than 3 months. PBMC RNA served as the TCR library source. The sample also formed part of further work on T cells in Graves' hyperthyroidism and ophthalmopathy. This second report adds: The TCR CDR3 was amplified in a first-round RT-PCR using the HTBI primer set.

The specimen comprised peripheral blood mononuclear cells (PBMCs), sampled at new diagnosis, from a patient treated with antithyroid drugs. The clonotype originates from a man between 18 and 35 years old with Graves disease. The V gene is TRBV28, the J gene TRBJ2-7; D possibly corresponds to TRBD1 (6 bases). CDR3 nucleotides: TGTGCCAGCTCCGGACAGCTATCCTTAACAGGCGAGCAGTACTTC. The encoded protein is CASSGQLSLTGEQYF.